Below are 6 T cell receptor beta chains sequenced from a single sample in a study of cytomegalovirus exposure and HLA in healthy donors. A multiplex PCR was run with 60 Vbeta primers and 13 Jbeta primers. Produced via immunoSEQ multiplex PCR; TCRdb's table is partial and in-frame only. The data hold some 150,000 clones, with 80% observed a single time. The material sequenced was PBMCs. These receptors originate from a man aged 18-30 years in good health and CMV-seropositive.

This clone was seen only a few times. Other nucleotide sequences in the sample specify the same CDR3. The chain links TRBV7-9 to TRBJ2-1, with 9 nucleotides matching TRBD1. Germline trimming cut 1 base from V and 4 bases from J; bases unmatched to any gene: 2. Germline values: CDR1 SEHNR, CDR2 FQNEAQ (reference sequence). This CDR3 region has 15 residues. The CDR3 sequence: CASSLEGQGYNEQFF. The CDR3 coding sequence is TGTGCCAGCAGCTTAGAGGGACAGGGATACAATGAGCAGTTCTTC.

CDR3 in DNA: TGTGCCAGCAGCCGGGACTACAACACCGGGGAGCTGTTTTTT. Amino acid sequence: CASSRDYNTGELFF. The V and J genes are TRBV7-3 and TRBJ2-2; TRBD2 agrees at 7 bases. The CDR3 length is 14 residues. Germline V gene data show CDR1 as SGHTA and CDR2 as FQGTGA. With 5 bases clipped from V and 2 bases from J, the junction kept 2 bases outside the gene matches.

V and J are TRBV9 and TRBJ1-2; possible D gene TRBD1, 6 bases. Germline assignment: CDR1 SGDLS and CDR2 YYNGEE. V lost 0 bases and J lost 8, with 11 bases in between. The CDR3 runs 13 residues. The CDR3 spells CASSVGAGDGYTF. DNA of the CDR3: TGTGCCAGCAGCGTAGGGGCAGGGGACGGCTACACCTTC.

This clone was counted between two and nine times. This chain links TRBV19 with TRBJ2-7; 7 nucleotides line up with TRBD2. CDR3 size: 15 residues. V was pared by 3 bases and J by 4 bases, with 9 bases of the junction left unmatched. Germline V gives CDR1 LNHDA, CDR2 SQIVND (reference sequence). CDR3 coding DNA: TGTGCCAGTAGTATGGGTCTAGCGGCCGTTTACGAGCAGTACTTC. Translated, it gives CASSMGLAAVYEQYF.

The chain carries TRBV19 and TRBJ1-1; 7 nucleotides match TRBD1. CDR1 is LNHDA, CDR2 SQIVND, per germline (reference sequence). V was clipped by 8 bases and J by 1 base; unmatched bases: 13. The CDR3 contains 16 residues. The CDR3 DNA follows: TGTGCCAGTCGGTCGGGACAGAGACTAGAGAACACTGAAGCTTTCTTT. It codes for CASRSGQRLENTEAFF. Using reference TRBV19 and TRBJ1-1 for the parts outside the CDR3, the full variable domain is DGGITQSPKYLFRKEGQNVTLSCEQNLNHDAMYWYRQDPGQGLRLIYYSQIVNDFQKGDIAEGYSVSREKKESFPLTVTSAQKNPTAFYLCASRSGQRLENTEAFFGQGTRLTVV.

This rearrangement joins TRBV27 to TRBJ1-6; 7 nucleotides line up with TRBD1. Germline CDR1 is MNHEY and CDR2 is SMNVEV (reference sequence). V was pared by 4 bases and J by 11 bases, with 8 bases of the junction left unmatched. The CDR3 contains 14 residues. This CDR3 reads CASSSADRDPPLHF. Here the CDR3 DNA reads TGTGCCAGCAGTTCTGCCGACAGGGACCCACCCCTCCACTTT.